These 15 T cell receptor beta chains originate from one sample sequenced in a study of OX40 agonist ivuxolimab in advanced cancers. Measured with immunoSEQ multiplex PCR; TCRdb has only the in-frame clones, and not every one. The data hold 75,000 to 100,000 clones, with approximately 80% observed a single time. Source: CD4+ or CD8+ T cells sorted from blood, taken in a trial of the OX40 agonist ivuxolimab. All receptors come from an adult with an advanced solid tumor such as melanoma, head and neck, liver or kidney cancer.

This chain joins TRBV27 and TRBJ2-7; D is unclear. The CDR3 covers 14 residues. Trimming removed 7 bases from V and 2 bases from J, with 15 bases in between. Germline CDR1 and CDR2: MNHEY and SMNVEV (reference sequence). Written as DNA, the CDR3 is TGTGCCAGCAATGTTCTTGGATCTACCTACGAGCAGTACTTC. This translates into CASNVLGSTYEQYF.

The rearrangement links TRBV4-3 to TRBJ2-7; possibly TRBD1 for D (6 bases). Germline assignment: CDR1 LGHNA and CDR2 YSLEER. CDR3 length equals 15 residues. V lost 0 bases and J 2 bases, leaving 11 bases between the germline ends. The CDR3 DNA reads TGCGCCAGCAGCCAAGAATGGCAGGGGACCTACGAGCAGTACTTC. This translates into CASSQEWQGTYEQYF.

This chain's CDR3 is CAITPADHTDTQYF. CDR3 coding DNA: TGTGCCATCACCCCAGCAGACCACACAGATACGCAGTATTTT. This chain joins TRBV10-3 and TRBJ2-3; D is uncertain. With 7 bases removed from V and 2 bases from J, the gap between germline ends came to 13 bases. Germline V gene sequence: CDR1 ENHRY, CDR2 SYGVKD. The CDR3 length is 14 residues.

The chain couples TRBV18 to TRBJ1-2; D is unclear. The CDR3 has 15 amino acids. V dropped 6 bases and J dropped 5 bases, with 19 bases sitting between them. CDR1 and CDR2 from the germline V gene are KGHSH and LQKENI. The CDR3 sequence is CASSLSRAVRYGYTF. The CDR3 nucleotides are TGTGCCAGCTCGCTGTCACGGGCCGTCCGATATGGCTACACCTTC.

This chain joins TRBV7-2 and TRBJ2-2; D is perhaps TRBD2 (5 bases). Trimming removed 7 bases from V and 6 bases from J, with 12 bases in between. The length of the CDR3 is 13 residues. Germline loops: CDR1 SGHTA, CDR2 FQGNSA. The CDR3 nucleotides are TGTGCCAGCACCCCTCGGGGTCCCGGGGAGCTGTTTTTT. This encodes CASTPRGPGELFF.

This clone occurred once. This chain joins TRBV4-3 and TRBJ2-7; D uncertain. The CDR3 has 15 residues. Germline CDR1 reads LGHNA; CDR2 reads YSLEER. Trimming took 0 bases from V and 5 from J, leaving 14 bases between them. As DNA, the CDR3 is TGCGCCAGCAGCCAAGATTGGCTCCCGAAGAACGAGCAGTACTTC. Residues: CASSQDWLPKNEQYF.

The chain couples TRBV7-9 to TRBJ2-1; 9 bases fit TRBD2. The germline V gene encodes CDR1 SEHNR and CDR2 FQNEAQ (reference sequence). CDR3 length: 16 amino acids. V lost 4 bases to trimming and J lost 4 bases; unmatched junction nucleotides: 8. CDR3 amino acids: CASSWGREGLYNEQFF. The CDR3 DNA reads TGTGCCAGCAGCTGGGGGCGGGAGGGCCTATACAATGAGCAGTTCTTC.

The genes are TRBV28 and TRBJ1-5, with TRBD1 as a possible D gene (6 bases). Between the trimmed V and J ends, which lost 5 bases and 1 base, there was a span of 21 bases. CDR1 and CDR2 from the germline V gene are MDHEN and SYDVKM. This CDR3 spans 18 amino acids. The DNA for the CDR3 is TGTGCCAGCAGTGATCCGGGGGGGGGCTCAAGGAGCAATCAGCCCCAGCATTTT. Its protein is CASSDPGGGSRSNQPQHF.

DNA of the CDR3: TGTGCCAGCAGTCCTGGACCTGATCCCGTCTACGAGCAGTACTTC. It encodes CASSPGPDPVYEQYF. The gene calls are TRBV27 and TRBJ2-7; the D is unclear. Germline loops: CDR1 MNHEY, CDR2 SMNVEV (reference sequence). The ends were cut back, 5 bases at V and 3 bases at J, with 17 bases in the middle. The CDR3 length is 15 residues.

The rearrangement links TRBV4-1 to TRBJ2-7; 7 bases map to TRBD2. Germline CDR1 is MGHRA and CDR2 is YSYEKL. The V gene end was trimmed by 0 bases and the J gene end by 3 bases; junction bases not matched to a gene: 5. CDR3 size: 15 residues. CDR3 DNA sequence: TGCGCCAGCAGCCAAGATTGGGAGGGCTTCTACGAGCAGTACTTC. Amino acid sequence: CASSQDWEGFYEQYF.

This rearrangement joins TRBV18 to TRBJ2-3; D ambiguous. Trimming removed 8 bases from V and 5 bases from J, with 8 bases in between. The germline CDR1 and CDR2 sequences are KGHSH and LQKENI. The length of the CDR3 is 11 residues. CDR3 sequence (DNA): TGTGCCAGCCGACTTTTAGATACGCAGTATTTT. Translating gives CASRLLDTQYF. The whole variable domain, filled in from reference TRBV18 and TRBJ2-3, reads NAGVMQNPRHLVRRRGQEARLRCSPMKGHSHVYWYRQLPEEGLKFMVYLQKENIIDESGMPKERFSAEFPKEGPSILRIQQVVRGDSAAYFCASRLLDTQYFGPGTRLTVL.

The chain has TRBV11-2 and TRBJ2-5, with no clear D. Trimming shortened V by 2 bases and J by 4 bases, and 11 bases separated the two germline ends. Per the germline V gene, CDR1 is SGHAT and CDR2 is FQNNGV. The CDR3 loop spans 14 amino acids. The CDR3 DNA sequence: TGTGCCAGCAGCTTAACTGGGTCATCAGAGACCCAGTACTTC. This encodes CASSLTGSSETQYF. The variable domain in full, with the rest retrieved from reference TRBV11-2 and TRBJ2-5, is EAGVAQSPRYKIIEKRQSVAFWCNPISGHATLYWYQQILGQGPKLLIQFQNNGVVDDSQLPKDRFSAERLKGVDSTLKIQPAKLEDSAVYLCASSLTGSSETQYFGPGTRLLVL.

This clone was seen more than once but under ten times. For the CDR3, the DNA is TGTGCCAGCAGTGAACGTCCGAACACTGAAGCTTTCTTT. Translation gives CASSERPNTEAFF. V is TRBV2 and J is TRBJ1-1; D not resolved. The CDR3 contains 13 residues. Per the germline V gene, CDR1 is SNHLY and CDR2 is FYNNEI. Trimming removed 2 bases at V and 1 base at J, with 5 bases between.

The V call is TRBV7-3, the J call TRBJ1-2; 8 positions agree with TRBD1. The V segment lost 5 bases and the J segment 6 bases; nucleotides outside the gene matches: 8. The CDR3 extends over 14 amino acids. In germline, CDR1 is SGHTA, CDR2 FQGTGA. As DNA, the CDR3 is TGTGCCAGCAGCCCGACGACAGGGGTGCATGGCTACACCTTC. Residues: CASSPTTGVHGYTF.

This chain connects TRBV12-5 to TRBJ2-7; TRBD1 agrees at 8 bases. Germline trimming cut 1 base from V and 2 bases from J; bases unmatched to any gene: 1. CDR1 LGHNT and CDR2 FRNRAP come from the germline V gene. CDR3 length: 14 residues. In DNA form, the CDR3 reads TGTGCTAGTGGTTTGGACAGGGGGGCCTACGAGCAGTACTTC. Protein: CASGLDRGAYEQYF.